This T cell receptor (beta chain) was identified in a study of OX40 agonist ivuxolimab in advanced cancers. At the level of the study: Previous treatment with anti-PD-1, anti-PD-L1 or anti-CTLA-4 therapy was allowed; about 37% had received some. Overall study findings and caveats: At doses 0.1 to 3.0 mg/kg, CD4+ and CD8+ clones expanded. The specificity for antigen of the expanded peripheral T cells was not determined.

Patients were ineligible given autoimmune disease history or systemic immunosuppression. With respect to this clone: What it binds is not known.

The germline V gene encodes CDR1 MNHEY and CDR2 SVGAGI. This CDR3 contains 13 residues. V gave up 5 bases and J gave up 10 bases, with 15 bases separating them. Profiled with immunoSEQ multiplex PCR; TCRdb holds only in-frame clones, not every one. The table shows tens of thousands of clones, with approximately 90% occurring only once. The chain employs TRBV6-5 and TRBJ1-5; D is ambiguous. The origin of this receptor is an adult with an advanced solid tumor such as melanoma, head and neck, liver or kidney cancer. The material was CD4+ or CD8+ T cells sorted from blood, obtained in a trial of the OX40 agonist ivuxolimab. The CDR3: CASSTRPEEPQHF. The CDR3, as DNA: TGTGCCAGCAGTACCCGACCGGAGGAACCCCAGCATTTT.